The T cell receptor beta chain under discussion was sequenced for a study of graft-versus-host responses after intestinal transplantation. Background on the study: Each patient got anti-thymocyte globulin induction, then tacrolimus and steroids for approximately 3 years.

Profiling relied on immunoSEQ multiplex PCR, and the TCRdb table lists in-frame clones only, not all of them. The data contain approximately 24,000 clones, approximately 95% of them seen just once; the ten biggest clones take up 0.5% to 0.6%. CDR3 length: 13 residues. V was pared by 1 base and J by 2 bases, with 5 bases between. CDR1 SGHDT and CDR2 YYEEEE come from the germline V gene. General observations from the study: The highest levels of circulating GvH clones went along with early declines in HvG clones after transplant. Ileal or blood samples showed some GvH clones first, and such clones were also found in recipient marrow.

As regards this clone: Its antigen remains unidentified.

The sequence was obtained from a human patient who received an intestinal transplant, so some T cells may come from the graft donor. This sample comprised PBMCs, obtained 18 days after transplant. The chain links TRBV5-6 to TRBJ2-3; D gene unclear. CDR3 DNA sequence: TGTGCCAGCAGCTTGTTAGTCACAGATACGCAGTATTTT. This translates into CASSLLVTDTQYF.